The present T cell receptor (beta chain) was sequenced within a study of T-cell memory formation after mild COVID-19 listed by TCRdb under 2021. The study in broad terms: Most TCR sequence clusters were specific to one of the two donors. T-cell clones expanding and contracting after mild COVID-19 in a couple of donors were tracked by longitudinal TCRalpha and TCRbeta repertoire sequencing. Two young, previously healthy adult volunteers made up the cohort, one male and one female. The investigation overall reported the following: Only a couple of mild cases were covered in the study, and larger cohorts including severe cases with pre-infection samples were considered necessary. Contracting CD4+ clones appeared mostly in the CM and EM memory subsets, whereas CD8+ clones were enriched in EMRA. Some responding clones were detected in pre-infection memory, suggesting pre-existing cross-reactive memory T cells joined the SARS-CoV-2 response. Clones that contracted from day 15 to 85 showed balanced CD4/CD8 phenotypes, whereas a second wave of clones that expanded from day 15 to 37 leaned towards CD4+. SARS-CoV-2 specificity was not confirmed for the second-wave clones peaking on day 37.

Notes on this clonotype: Which antigen it targets is not known. No per-base quality is available; no much larger clone lies one base away.

Ficoll-Paque density gradient centrifugation was used to isolate PBMCs. The instrument was an Illumina NovaSeq 6000. TCRalpha and TCRbeta cDNA libraries were constructed by 5'RACE with constant-segment primers, with sample barcodes and unique molecular identifiers being introduced. Trizol reagent was used to extract RNA from every sample. Libraries were amplified in two PCR steps, with a second sample barcode and Illumina TruSeq adapters added in the second step. Sequencing of the libraries was done on an Illumina NovaSeq, producing 2 x 150 bp paired-end reads. In the authors' own workflow: Demultiplexing of reads and collapsing into UMI-guided consensus sequences were performed with migec v1.2.7. Using mixcr v2.1.11, the UMI consensuses were aligned to TRA and TRB V and J templates and assembled into clonotypes. A clonotype was counted as expanded or contracted only if both edgeR and NoisET called the change significant, with noise models trained on biological replicates. edgeR calls used a false discovery rate-adjusted p below 0.01 and a log2 fold-change threshold of 1. As an exploratory analysis of dynamics, max-normalized trajectories of the 1000 most abundant clonotypes were examined with PCA combined with hierarchical clustering. Separately sequenced CD4+ and CD8+ repertoires were used to assign the CD4 or CD8 phenotype of responding clones. In TCRdb, the public reads were trimmed at Q25 with fastp and aligned with MiXCR, with productive beta chains retained. Records with the same CDR3 protein are collapsed into one entry carrying the most frequent genes and DNA. TCRdb's processing, not the authors', yielded these V and J calls. This sample has approximately 490,000 distinct CDR3 sequences in its table, and roughly 22% of those were observed once. The ten most abundant clones make up roughly an eighth of the sample.

V has 2 bases trimmed and J has 6 bases trimmed; junction bases matching no gene number 6. For CDR1 and CDR2, the germline V gene lists ENHRY and SYGVKD. Including cysteine and phenylalanine, the CDR3 has 15 amino acids. Just the 45-base CDR3 DNA is kept, in frame starting at base 1. This receptor was identified in an adult woman who had mild COVID-19 (a few samples of this study predate the infection). The sample titles of this study are shuffled in the database, so cell type and time point are left out; the donor was told from shared clones. Sequences were obtained from PBMCs or a T cell subset sorted from them (not recorded which). The receptor chain draws on TRBV10-3 and TRBJ1-1; 10 bases in the junction line up with TRBD1. The CDR3: CAISERDRGFAEAFF. The sequenced DNA is TGTGCCATCAGTGAGCGGGACAGGGGTTTCGCTGAAGCTTTCTTT.